The subject of this entry is one T cell receptor beta chain. The target of this receptor is not known. Base quality data are lacking; no much larger clone is found one base away. Two rounds of multiplex PCR on genomic DNA were used to amplify the TCR beta CDR3 region. The first PCR round used primers specific to each TRBV and TRBJ gene, and the primer sequences were filed in Chinese patent CN105087789A. The second PCR round used universal primers. The Roche High Pure PCR Template Preparation Kit was used to extract genomic DNA from the frozen PBMCs. Libraries were sequenced paired-end with 151 bp reads on an Illumina HiSeq 3000. As for how the authors treated the data: Raw reads lacking the multiplex PCR primer sequences were removed with CutAdapt. Using PEAR, the high-quality paired reads were merged into contigs. MiXCR assigned TRB V, D and J gene segments to each contig by aligning to reference sequences. To remove sequencing errors, CDR3 sequences were clustered according to base quality and sequence similarity. Diversity was measured as Shannon entropy normalized by the natural log of productive TCR sequence number. Clonality was computed as one minus the ratio of Shannon entropy to the natural log of the number of unique clonotypes. The Youden index of ROC curves was used to select progression-free survival cut-offs for repertoire metrics, and analyses were performed in R 3.5.3. TCRdb itself trimmed the public reads at Q25 with fastp, ran MiXCR and retained productive beta chains. Rows merge per CDR3 protein into single entries with the most common DNA and genes. The V and J calls follow TCRdb's processing rather than the paper's. This sample is represented by around 25,000 distinct CDR3 sequences; about 34% of them were singletons. 62% of the sample belongs to the ten largest clones.

All patients had node-negative disease on CT and PET/CT, and none had a history of other malignancies or had previously received chemotherapy or radiotherapy. At each of the two time points, approximately 6.2 milliliters of peripheral venous blood were collected into EDTA tubes. PBMCs were isolated by Ficoll-Paque Plus density-gradient centrifugation. Immediately after collection, samples were stored at -80 degrees C until analysis. The data were obtained in a study of prognosis after radiotherapy for stage I lung cancer (dated by TCRdb to the early 2020s). For the study in its entirety: Between April 2018 and early 2019, under 20 stage I NSCLC patients were enrolled in Nanjing, China. Enrolled patients comprised some 13 with newly diagnosed primary stage I lung tumors and four to six with oligometastatic NSCLC after surgical resection of the primary tumor. Every patient was regarded as medically inoperable, because of comorbidities in some twelve cases and refusal of surgery in several cases. Ages in the cohort of about a dozen men and about six women ranged from about 50 to 85 years, with a median of 74. Tumor histology was squamous cell carcinoma in seven or eight patients and adenocarcinoma in about a dozen. Using image-guided IMRT or VMAT, SBRT was delivered in 3 to 5 fractions at a biologically effective dose of at least 100 Gy. In every patient, SBRT was given without any concurrent therapy. After SBRT, distant metastases developed in four of the 19 patients at a median of 7 months, while the remaining 15 patients had no significant progression. The study profiled peripheral blood TCR beta repertoires from stage I NSCLC patients before and after stereotactic body radiotherapy and related them to distant failure. For each of the approximately 19 patients, one blood sample was taken before SBRT and one after, so the study sequenced approximately 38 samples in total. Points the paper makes about the study in general: Whether the expanded TCR clones were tumor-specific was not determined. Limitations of the study included a small cohort and short follow-up, and the study findings need independent validation. No adjustment for multiple comparisons was applied to any of the reported P values. A decrease in unique TCR clone counts was observed after SBRT (median roughly 10,000 before versus fewer than 8,000 after; Wilcoxon paired P=0.011). TRBV and TRBJ usage frequencies reportedly varied with metastasis status, involving two V genes at baseline and some ten V and two J genes after SBRT. Post-SBRT Shannon entropy and its change from baseline were lower in patients who developed distant metastases; baseline Shannon entropy was not associated with metastases.

The CDR3 contains 15 residues, cysteine and phenylalanine counted. The DNA shown is the 45-base CDR3, in frame from base 1. CDR1 and CDR2, per the germline V gene, are SGHTA and FQGTGA. Trimming takes 2 bases off V and 5 bases off J; junction bases not matched to a gene: 9. The chain links TRBV7-3 with TRBJ2-7; 7 central bases correspond to TRBD1. The sequence was collected from a donor over 45 with non-small cell lung cancer. Sequences were derived from PBMCs, sampled before or after stereotactic body radiation therapy (not recorded which). The encoded CDR3 is CASSLGWGRGNEQYF. Here is the DNA: TGTGCCAGCAGCTTAGGTTGGGGCAGGGGGAACGAGCAGTACTTC.